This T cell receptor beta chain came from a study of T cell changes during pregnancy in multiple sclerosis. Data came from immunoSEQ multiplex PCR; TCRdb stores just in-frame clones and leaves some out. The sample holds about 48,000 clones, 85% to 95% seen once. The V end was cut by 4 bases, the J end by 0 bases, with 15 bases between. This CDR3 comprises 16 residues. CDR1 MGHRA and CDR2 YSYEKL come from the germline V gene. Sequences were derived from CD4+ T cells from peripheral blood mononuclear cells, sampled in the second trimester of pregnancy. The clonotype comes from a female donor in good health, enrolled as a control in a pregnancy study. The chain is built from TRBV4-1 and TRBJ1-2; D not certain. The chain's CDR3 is CASSPRLALPNYGYTF. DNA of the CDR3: TGCGCCAGCAGCCCCAGATTGGCTTTACCTAACTATGGCTACACCTTC.